Detailed here is one T cell receptor (beta chain). The antigen is undetermined. Germline values: CDR1 SNHLY, CDR2 FYNNEI. The CDR3 is 14 residues long. Trimming stripped 5 bases from V and 1 base from J, with 11 bases between. This sample is drawn from a study of CD8 T cells in ankylosing spondylitis. Quantitative 5'-RACE was performed with molecular barcodes, and it yielded the TCR beta libraries. MiXCR was run by TCRdb on the 5' RACE reads, yielding one entry per CDR3 protein. The sample has more than 300,000 distinct CDR3 sequences; 6.5% to 10% are singletons. Study results and caveats: A TCR beta motif of under ten highly homologous variants appeared characteristic of ankylosing spondylitis blood.

Sequenced: blood, either unsorted or a sorted T cell fraction (not recorded which). The sequence was collected from a male donor with ankylosing spondylitis. This chain connects TRBV2 to TRBJ1-1; D gene unclear. The CDR3, as DNA: TGTGCCAGCAGTCAGAGGCGGGAGAACACTGAAGCTTTCTTT. Translated, it gives CASSQRRENTEAFF. The full variable domain, rest sourced from reference TRBV2 and TRBJ1-1, is EPEVTQTPSHQVTQMGQEVILRCVPISNHLYFYWYRQILGQKVEFLVSFYNNEISEKSEIFDDQFSVERPDGSNFTLKIRSTKLEDSAMYFCASSQRRENTEAFFGQGTRLTVV.